These 10 T cell receptor beta chains share one sample of origin, sequenced in a study of CD8+ T cells in alopecia areata (dated by TCRdb to 2016 to 2018). The protocol used for the library was the immunoSEQ multiplex PCR assay. RNA was extracted from all samples and reverse transcribed into cDNA as template for TCR sequencing. TCRdb limited this immuneACCESS table to in-frame rearrangements with V and J called. A share of clones is missing; checked studies link under half to unresolved V genes, and the rest is unexplained. The sample has about 150,000 clones on record, roughly 60% of them singletons. The ten largest account for 36% of the sample. Sequences were obtained from CD8+ T cells sorted from blood. These receptor sequences come from a human donor in good health.

The chain employs TRBV5-1 and TRBJ2-6; possibly TRBD2 for D (6 bases). There are 15 residues in the CDR3. The V and J ends lost 7 bases and 0 bases respectively, with 11 bases between them. Germline V gene lookup returns CDR1 SGHRS and CDR2 YFSETQ. The CDR3 loop is CASRDFASGANVLTF. CDR3 nucleotides: TGCGCCAGCCGGGACTTCGCCTCTGGGGCCAACGTCCTGACTTTC.

The V and J genes are TRBV27 and TRBJ2-1; 9 bases fit TRBD2. CDR3 length: 15 residues. The V gene end was trimmed by 3 bases and the J gene end by 2 bases; junction bases not matched to a gene: 2. Germline assignment: CDR1 MNHEY and CDR2 SMNVEV (reference sequence). The CDR3 region has the DNA TGTGCCAGCAGTTTTAGCGGGAGTGCCTACAATGAGCAGTTCTTC. Protein product: CASSFSGSAYNEQFF.

The chain employs TRBV23-1 and TRBJ2-1, with TRBD2 identical over 8 bases. TRBV23-1 is flagged as an ORF with uncertain function. This CDR3 region has 17 residues. Trimming removed 3 bases from V and 4 bases from J; junction bases left unmatched: 11. CDR3 sequence (DNA): TGCGCCAGCAGTCAGCTTCCCGGGACTAGACTTTACAATGAGCAGTTCTTC. Residues: CASSQLPGTRLYNEQFF.

The genes are TRBV14 and TRBJ2-5; 9 positions match TRBD1. V shed 0 bases and J 6 bases; nucleotides not matched to a gene: 5. Germline V gives CDR1 SGHDN, CDR2 FVKESK. CDR3 size: 15 residues. The CDR3 sequence: CASSQDGTGTQTQYF. CDR3 coding DNA: TGTGCCAGCAGCCAAGATGGGACAGGGACGCAGACCCAGTACTTC.

This clone was seen a few times. The chain combines TRBV29-1 with TRBJ1-1, with TRBD1 matching over 9 bases. The J segment lost 5 bases and the V segment lost 3 bases, leaving 4 bases of the junction unmatched. This CDR3 has 13 residues. Germline V lookup: CDR1 SQVTM, CDR2 ANQGSEA. The CDR3 coding sequence is TGCAGCGTTGATGTCGGACAGGGGACTGAAGCTTTCTTT. Amino acid sequence: CSVDVGQGTEAFF.

This chain uses TRBV5-6 with TRBJ2-3; TRBD2 is a possible D gene (5 bases). Per germline, CDR1 SGHDT and CDR2 YYEEEE. V lost 0 bases and J lost 2, with 13 bases in between. The CDR3 consists of 16 residues. CDR3 loop: CASSLGFPGTTDTQYF. The CDR3 DNA is TGTGCCAGCAGCTTGGGGTTCCCGGGAACCACAGATACGCAGTATTTT.

This clone has just a few counts. This chain links TRBV4-2 with TRBJ2-2; D unclear. The CDR3 contains 14 residues. The germline gives CDR1 LGHNA, CDR2 YNFKEQ. The ends were cut back, 1 base at V and 0 bases at J, with 3 bases in the middle. The CDR3 sequence is CASSQGPNTGELFF. CDR3 coding DNA: TGTGCCAGCAGCCAAGGACCGAACACCGGGGAGCTGTTTTTT.

This clone was seen a few times. The gene calls are TRBV6-6 and TRBJ2-7; a weak D match, TRBD2 (6 bases). Between the trimmed V and J ends, which lost 0 bases and 7 bases, there was a span of 16 bases. The V gene's germline CDR1 is MNHNY and CDR2 SVGAGI (reference sequence). This CDR3 has 15 residues. The CDR3 sequence is CASSYSGGGMGEQYF. In DNA, the CDR3 is TGTGCCAGCAGTTACTCGGGTGGCGGGATGGGGGAGCAGTACTTC.

The chain joins TRBV27 to TRBJ1-5; no clear D. This CDR3 region has 15 residues. With 4 bases removed from V and 0 bases from J, the gap between germline ends came to 10 bases. CDR1 is MNHEY, CDR2 SMNVEV, per germline (reference sequence). DNA of the CDR3: TGTGCCAGCAGTTCGTCGGACCTTAGCAATCAGCCCCAGCATTTT. This sequence encodes CASSSSDLSNQPQHF.

This chain uses TRBV29-1 with TRBJ2-1, with a weak D call TRBD2 (6 bases). The V and J ends lost 8 bases and 3 bases respectively, with 14 bases between them. The germline V gene has CDR1 SQVTM and CDR2 ANQGSEA. This CDR3 is built from 13 residues. DNA of the CDR3: TGCAGCTCCTCCGGCGGGATCTACAATGAGCAGTTCTTC. It codes for CSSSGGIYNEQFF.